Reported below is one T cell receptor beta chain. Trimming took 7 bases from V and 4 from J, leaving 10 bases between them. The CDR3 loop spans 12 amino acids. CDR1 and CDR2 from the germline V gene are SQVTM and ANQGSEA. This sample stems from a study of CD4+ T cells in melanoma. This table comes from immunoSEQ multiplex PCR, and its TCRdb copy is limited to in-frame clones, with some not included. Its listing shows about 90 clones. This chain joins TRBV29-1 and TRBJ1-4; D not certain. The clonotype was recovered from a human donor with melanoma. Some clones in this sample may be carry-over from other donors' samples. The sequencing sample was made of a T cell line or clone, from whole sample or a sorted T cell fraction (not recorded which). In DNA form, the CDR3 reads TGCAGCGCTGAGGCAGTTAATGAAAAACTGTTTTTT. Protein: CSAEAVNEKLFF.